One sample yielded the 8 T cell receptor beta chains listed below, sequenced in a study of T cell repertoires in cytomegalovirus infection. TCRdb ran MiXCR on the reads and lists one entry per CDR3 protein. The top ten clones hold approximately 10% of a sample with 150,000 to 190,000 distinct CDR3 sequences, around 22% of them seen once. The sequencing sample was made of PBMCs. The receptors were sampled from a human donor in good health (CMV status not recorded). Some clones in this sample may be carry-over from other donors' samples.

This sequence joins TRBV7-9 and TRBJ2-5, with 7 nucleotides matching TRBD1. The V segment lost 1 base and the J segment 5 bases; nucleotides outside the gene matches: 7. The CDR3 is made up of 15 amino acids. Germline CDR1 and CDR2: SEHNR and FQNEAQ (reference sequence). The CDR3 bases are TGTGCCAGCAGCTTAGATGGATCGACAGGGGAGACCCAGTACTTC. This sequence encodes CASSLDGSTGETQYF. Supplemented by reference TRBV7-9 and TRBJ2-5, the full variable domain reads DTGVSQNPRHKITKRGQNVTFRCDPISEHNRLYWYRQTLGQGPEFLTYFQNEAQLEKSRLLSDRFSAERPKGSFSTLEIQRTEQGDSAMYLCASSLDGSTGETQYFGPGTRLLVL.

This clonotype occurred many times. The genes are TRBV11-2 and TRBJ2-1, with 7 bases matching TRBD1. From germline, CDR1 is SGHAT and CDR2 FQNNGV. The CDR3 totals 13 residues. Germline trimming cut 5 bases from V and 4 bases from J; bases unmatched to any gene: 2. The CDR3 bases are TGTGCCAGCAGCCCGGGACAGTACAATGAGCAGTTCTTC. It specifies CASSPGQYNEQFF.

V and J are TRBV5-1 and TRBJ1-1; D is undetermined. The CDR3 is made up of 14 amino acids. V lost 0 bases to trimming and J lost 1 base, with 7 bases between them. CDR1 SGHRS and CDR2 YFSETQ come from the germline V gene. CDR3 nucleotides: TGCGCCAGCAGCTTGGTGGGAACGAACACTGAAGCTTTCTTT. This translates into CASSLVGTNTEAFF. Full variable domain (outside the CDR3, taken from reference TRBV5-1 and TRBJ1-1): KAGVTQTPRYLIKTRGQQVTLSCSPISGHRSVSWYQQTPGQGLQFLFEYFSETQRNKGNFPGRFSGRQFSNSRSEMNVSTLELGDSALYLCASSLVGTNTEAFFGQGTRLTVV.

The rearrangement joins TRBV11-2 to TRBJ1-6; 7 bases line up with TRBD1. The junction had 5 bases not matched to a gene; V was cut back by 3 bases and J by 6 bases. CDR3 size: 15 residues. CDR1 is SGHAT, CDR2 FQNNGV, per germline. The CDR3 reads CASSLGQRPNSPLHF. Written as DNA, the CDR3 is TGTGCCAGCAGCTTGGGACAGCGTCCTAATTCACCCCTCCACTTT.

CDR3 bases: TGCAGCGTTGAGTGGGACATTGATAGTGAAGCTTTCTTT. Amino acids: CSVEWDIDSEAFF. The V gene is TRBV29-1, the J gene TRBJ1-1; D may be TRBD1 (6 bases). Looked up from germline, CDR1 is SQVTM and CDR2 is ANQGSEA. V lost 3 bases and J 7 bases, leaving 15 bases between the germline ends. This CDR3 has 13 amino acids.

This clonotype was seen only a few times. The gene calls are TRBV7-2 and TRBJ2-5; D not resolved. With 3 bases removed from V and 1 base from J, the gap between germline ends came to 9 bases. Germline loops: CDR1 SGHTA, CDR2 FQGNSA. The CDR3 covers 14 residues. The CDR3, as DNA: TGTGCCAGCAGCTTTCGACACCCCCAAGAGACCCAGTACTTC. It yields the protein CASSFRHPQETQYF.

At least ten counts were recorded for this clonotype. The genes are TRBV28 and TRBJ1-1; D remains ambiguous. V lost 2 bases to trimming and J lost 7 bases, with 5 bases between them. From germline, CDR1 is MDHEN and CDR2 SYDVKM. This CDR3 contains 11 residues. The CDR3 region is CASSLGDEAFF. The CDR3 DNA is TGTGCCAGCAGTTTAGGGGATGAAGCTTTCTTT.

V and J are TRBV5-6 and TRBJ1-1; 7 bases are shared with TRBD1. From germline, CDR1 is SGHDT and CDR2 YYEEEE. The CDR3 is made up of 12 amino acids. J was trimmed by 5 bases and V by 6 bases; bases with no gene match: 4. CDR3 bases: TGTGCCAGCACCGTGGGACAGACTGAAGCTTTCTTT. Its translation is CASTVGQTEAFF.